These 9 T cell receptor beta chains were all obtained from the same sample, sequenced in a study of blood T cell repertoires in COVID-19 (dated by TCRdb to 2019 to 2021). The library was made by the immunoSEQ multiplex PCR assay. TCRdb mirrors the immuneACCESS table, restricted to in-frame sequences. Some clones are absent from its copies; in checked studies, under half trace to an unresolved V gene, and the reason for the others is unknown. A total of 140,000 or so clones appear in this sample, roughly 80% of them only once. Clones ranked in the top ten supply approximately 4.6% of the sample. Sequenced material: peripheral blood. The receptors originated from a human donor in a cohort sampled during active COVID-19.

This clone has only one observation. CDR3 residues: CASSSRTSATGELFF. The DNA for the CDR3 is TGTGCCAGCAGCTCGAGGACTAGCGCCACCGGGGAGCTGTTTTTT. The chain is built from TRBV9 and TRBJ2-2; 9 bases match TRBD2. This CDR3 is 15 amino acids long. Germline trimming cut 4 bases from V and 4 bases from J; bases unmatched to any gene: 5. The V gene's germline CDR1 is SGDLS and CDR2 YYNGEE.

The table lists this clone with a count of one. CDR3: CASSRAGDRYNEQFF. CDR3 bases: TGTGCCAGCAGCCGAGCGGGAGATCGGTACAATGAGCAGTTCTTC. The gene calls are TRBV6-6 and TRBJ2-1; TRBD2 aligns across 8 bases. Trimming cost V 6 bases and J 4 bases; bases outside gene matches: 8. Looked up from germline, CDR1 is MNHNY and CDR2 is SVGAGI (reference sequence). The CDR3 spans 15 residues.

The CDR3 DNA is TGTGCCAGCAGTGAAGAAGGGGCAGGCAATCAGCCCCAGCATTTT. Translated, it gives CASSEEGAGNQPQHF. The chain recombines TRBV2 with TRBJ1-5, with D possibly matching TRBD1 (5 bases). Between the trimmed V and J ends, which lost 1 base and 2 bases, there was a span of 9 bases. Germline CDR1 is SNHLY and CDR2 is FYNNEI. The CDR3 totals 15 residues. Supplemented by reference TRBV2 and TRBJ1-5, the full variable domain reads EPEVTQTPSHQVTQMGQEVILRCVPISNHLYFYWYRQILGQKVEFLVSFYNNEISEKSEIFDDQFSVERPDGSNFTLKIRSTKLEDSAMYFCASSEEGAGNQPQHFGDGTRLSIL.

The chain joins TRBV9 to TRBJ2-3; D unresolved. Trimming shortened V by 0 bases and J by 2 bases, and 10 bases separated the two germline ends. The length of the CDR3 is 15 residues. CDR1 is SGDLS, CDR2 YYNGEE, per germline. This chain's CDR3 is CASSVASRLTDTQYF. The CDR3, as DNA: TGTGCCAGCAGCGTAGCAAGTCGACTCACAGATACGCAGTATTTT.

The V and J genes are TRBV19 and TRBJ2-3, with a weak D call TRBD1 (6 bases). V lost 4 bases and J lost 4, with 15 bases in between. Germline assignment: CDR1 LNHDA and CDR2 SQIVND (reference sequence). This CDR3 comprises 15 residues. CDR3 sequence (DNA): TGTGCCAGTAGTACTGCAGGGGAAGGGCCAGATACGCAGTATTTT. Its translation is CASSTAGEGPDTQYF.

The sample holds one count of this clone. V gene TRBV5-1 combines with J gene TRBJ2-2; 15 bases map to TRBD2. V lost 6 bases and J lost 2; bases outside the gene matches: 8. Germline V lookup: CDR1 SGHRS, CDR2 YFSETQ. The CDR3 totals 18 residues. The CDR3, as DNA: TGCGCCAGCAATCCCGGACTAGCGGGAGGGCCTAACACCGGGGAGCTGTTTTTT. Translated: CASNPGLAGGPNTGELFF. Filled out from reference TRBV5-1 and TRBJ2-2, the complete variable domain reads KAGVTQTPRYLIKTRGQQVTLSCSPISGHRSVSWYQQTPGQGLQFLFEYFSETQRNKGNFPGRFSGRQFSNSRSEMNVSTLELGDSALYLCASNPGLAGGPNTGELFFGEGSRLTVL.

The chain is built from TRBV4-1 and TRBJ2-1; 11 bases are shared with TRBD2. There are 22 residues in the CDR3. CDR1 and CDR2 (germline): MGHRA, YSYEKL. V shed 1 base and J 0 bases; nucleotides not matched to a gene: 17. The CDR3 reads CASSQAPPGLADPSSSYNEQFF. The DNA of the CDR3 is TGCGCCAGCAGCCAAGCACCCCCGGGACTAGCGGACCCGTCGAGCTCCTACAATGAGCAGTTCTTC.

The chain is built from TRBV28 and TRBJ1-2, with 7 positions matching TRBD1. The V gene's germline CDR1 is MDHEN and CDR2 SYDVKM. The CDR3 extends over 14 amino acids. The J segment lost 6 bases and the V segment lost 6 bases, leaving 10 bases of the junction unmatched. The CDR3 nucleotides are TGTGCCAGCAGCAGTGGACAGGACGTAAATGGCTACACCTTC. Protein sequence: CASSSGQDVNGYTF.

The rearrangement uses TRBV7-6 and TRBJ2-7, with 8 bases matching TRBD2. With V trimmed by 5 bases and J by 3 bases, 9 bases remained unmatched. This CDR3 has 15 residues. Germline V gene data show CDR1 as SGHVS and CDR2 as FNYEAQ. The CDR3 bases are TGTGCCAGCAGCAGGCTGGTAGCGGGGAGCTACGAGCAGTACTTC. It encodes CASSRLVAGSYEQYF.